This T cell receptor beta chain was retrieved from a study of beta chain features in type 1 diabetes (dated by TCRdb to the late 2010s). Context from the whole study: Patients and healthy donors did not differ in mean age, gender distribution, total cell number or subset yield. A total of roughly 100 million sorted cells were examined across all samples, and RNA yield correlated strongly with the number of cells per subset. The study compared the TCRB repertoires of sorted circulating CD4+ T cell subsets in recently diagnosed type 1 diabetes patients with those in matched healthy donors. Regulatory and stem cell-like memory subsets were obtained from only 8 patients and roughly eight healthy donors, while naive and central memory subsets were obtained from all 30 or so donors.

This clone has at least ten counts. Its antigen has not been determined. Qualities for individual bases were not recorded, and no much larger clone is one base off. Each donor gave one peripheral blood draw, about 110 mL on average, collected into heparinised tubes. Naive, central memory, regulatory and stem cell-like memory CD4+ T cells were sorted on a BD FACSAria II using a panel including CD45RO, CCR7, CD25, CD127, CD95 and CD27. Every sorted population had a purity above 95%. Right away, PBMCs were isolated by Lymphoprep density gradient centrifugation and were stained directly, with no culture step. So that batch effects would be minimized, each experiment stained and sorted samples in pairs, pairing one healthy donor with one patient. The High Capacity cDNA Reverse Transcription Kit was used to reverse transcribe all of the isolated RNA, meaning that expressed TCRB transcripts were what got sequenced. Deep immunoSEQ sequencing was performed on naive, central memory and regulatory T cell samples, with an average of about 3.57 million total reads per sample. Sorted cells were lysed in RLT buffer and RNA was extracted with DNase-treated RNeasy Micro or Mini kits, depending on cell number. To prevent cross-contamination, each cell subset was processed individually, whereas patient and healthy donor samples were processed jointly. Using the immunoSEQ multiplex PCR, TCRB sequences were amplified from cDNA into 87-bp fragments spanning the CDR3 region. Amplicons were sequenced on the Illumina HiSeq platform. For the original study's pipeline: Synthetic template baselines were used to correct PCR bias computationally, reads within Hamming distance 2 were collapsed together, and singletons that could not be merged were discarded. Reads were aligned against IMGT to assign V, D and J genes, CDR3 length and insertions or deletions at six rearrangement sites. Clonotype counts were normalized to sorted cell number within each subset before computing true diversity and Gini coefficients with the tcR R package. The overlap coefficient, calculated on TCRB nucleotide sequences, was used to measure repertoire sharing. As a proxy for the pre-selection repertoire, out-of-frame TCRB sequences from naive cells were analyzed. Entries here come from immuneACCESS through TCRdb and include only in-frame sequences with V and J called. Some clones fail to appear in such tables; in the studies checked, an unresolved V gene covers under half of the shortfall, and the cause of the remainder is unknown. V, J and clone size reflect that table, while D and trimming were determined from the DNA. For this sample the table gives hundreds of thousands of clones, of which 30% were detected only once. About 0.06% of the sample lies in the top ten.

For this chain, trimming is 2 bases at the V end and 5 bases at the J end, and the number of junction bases without a gene match is 3. Measured from the cysteine to the phenylalanine, the CDR3 is 13 residues long. The DNA shown is the 39-base CDR3, in frame from base 1. Reading the germline V gene (reference sequence) gives CDR1 GTSNPN and CDR2 SVGIG. Here is what the overall study found, with its caveats: Type 1 diabetes patients showed a moderate but significant shortening of TCRB CDR3 length in all four CD4+ subsets. Because cDNA was sequenced instead of genomic DNA, highly expressing activated cells could be over-represented, though the groups showed no difference in activation or CD3 levels. Naive, central memory and regulatory TCRB repertoires appeared more similar among patients than among healthy donors. PCR might favor shorter templates, but patient and control samples were amplified and corrected together, so any skew would affect both groups equally. Because small numbers of individuals were included in the HLA sub-analyses, any influence of HLA type on TCRB rearrangement was left unresolved. Patients with type 1 diabetes made fewer insertions and deleted more nucleotides at VDJ recombination sites, implying thymic rearrangement abnormalities.

The V and J segments used are TRBV30 and TRBJ1-2; 9 middle bases align to TRBD1. The sequence was obtained from a man aged 18 to 35 in good health. The sample consisted of naive CD4+ T cells from blood. What this sample's cell subset or site label stands for: true naive CD4+ T cells. The encoded CDR3 is CAWSWTGEYGYTF. Read as DNA, the sequence is TGTGCCTGGAGTTGGACAGGGGAATATGGCTACACCTTC.